Following are 31 T cell receptor beta chains from one sample sequenced in a study of T cell repertoires in cytomegalovirus infection. TCRdb processed the reads anew with MiXCR; each CDR3 protein has one entry. The table records approximately 260,000 distinct CDR3 sequences, 20% to 25% of them present only once. The antigens of these receptors remain unknown. The material was cultured PBMCs, obtained from culture after CMV antigen stimulation. Source of these receptors: a human donor in good health (CMV status not recorded). Some clones in this sample may be carry-over from other donors' samples.

In its sample, this clonotype was seen a few times. V is TRBV7-9 and J is TRBJ2-1; 7 positions agree with TRBD2. Germline CDR1 SEHNR, CDR2 FQNEAQ (reference sequence). Losses at the gene ends were 6 bases for V and 1 base for J; bases not matched to a gene: 6. CDR3 length equals 15 residues. CDR3 loop: CASSSGLVSYNEQFF. In DNA form, the CDR3 reads TGTGCCAGCAGTTCCGGACTAGTTTCCTACAATGAGCAGTTCTTC. The full variable domain, its missing parts supplied by reference TRBV7-9 and TRBJ2-1, is DTGVSQNPRHKITKRGQNVTFRCDPISEHNRLYWYRQTLGQGPEFLTYFQNEAQLEKSRLLSDRFSAERPKGSFSTLEIQRTEQGDSAMYLCASSSGLVSYNEQFFGPGTRLTVL.

This sequence joins TRBV27 and TRBJ2-5; D not certain. V lost 4 bases and J lost 5, with 11 bases in between. The CDR3 is made up of 13 amino acids. Per the germline V gene, CDR1 is MNHEY and CDR2 is SMNVEV (reference sequence). CDR3 DNA: TGTGCCAGCAGTTCAGCGTTTTGGGAGACCCAGTACTTC. Encoded protein: CASSSAFWETQYF.

The sample holds many counts of this clonotype. The chain is built from TRBV28 and TRBJ1-4; TRBD1 might be the D (5 bases). Trimming shortened V by 3 bases and J by 2 bases, and 16 bases separated the two germline ends. Germline loops: CDR1 MDHEN, CDR2 SYDVKM. The CDR3 loop spans 17 amino acids. The CDR3: CASSLWFRGSTNEKLFF. The CDR3 region has the DNA TGTGCCAGCAGTTTGTGGTTCCGGGGGTCGACTAATGAAAAACTGTTTTTT.

This clonotype was detected a few times. V and J are TRBV5-6 and TRBJ2-6; D gene uncertain. Trimming left V 1 base short and J 0 bases short, with 11 bases between. The length of the CDR3 is 17 residues. From germline, CDR1 is SGHDT and CDR2 YYEEEE. The CDR3 DNA reads TGTGCCAGCAGCTTGCCTCTCCTGAGCTCTGGGGCCAACGTCCTGACTTTC. Residues: CASSLPLLSSGANVLTF.

This clonotype appeared once. This chain uses TRBV10-2 with TRBJ2-5; weak D call: TRBD2 (6 bases). Germline V gene sequence: CDR1 WSHSY, CDR2 SAAADI. With 4 bases removed from V and 3 bases from J, the gap between germline ends came to 9 bases. The CDR3 length is 13 residues. The CDR3 region is CASSVIAEETQYF. Written as DNA, the CDR3 is TGCGCCAGCAGTGTTATAGCGGAAGAGACCCAGTACTTC.

CDR3 in DNA: TGTGCCTGGAGTGGGCAGGTTTCTCCGGGGGCTTTCTTT. This sequence encodes CAWSGQVSPGAFF. This chain uses TRBV30 with TRBJ1-1; D is undetermined. This CDR3 has 13 amino acids. The V and J ends lost 1 base and 11 bases respectively, with 17 bases between them. Germline loops: CDR1 GTSNPN, CDR2 SVGIG (reference sequence).

This chain connects TRBV30 to TRBJ1-2, with 11 bases lining up with TRBD1. This CDR3 contains 15 residues. The V gene end was trimmed by 3 bases and the J gene end by 2 bases; junction bases not matched to a gene: 5. Per germline, CDR1 GTSNPN and CDR2 SVGIG (reference sequence). CDR3 sequence (DNA): TGTGCCTGGAGGAGGACAGGGGGCCCCAACTATGGCTACACCTTC. Translation gives CAWRRTGGPNYGYTF. Looking up the rest from reference TRBV30 and TRBJ1-2 gives the full variable domain: SQTIHQWPATLVQPVGSPLSLECTVEGTSNPNLYWYRQAAGRGLQLLFYSVGIGQISSEVPQNLSASRPQDRQFILSSKKLLLSDSGFYLCAWRRTGGPNYGYTFGSGTRLTVV.

This clonotype turned up a few times. The rearrangement joins TRBV7-3 to TRBJ2-1, with 8 bases that match TRBD2. The CDR3 consists of 15 residues. Trimming cost V 2 bases and J 8 bases; bases outside gene matches: 8. Germline V lookup: CDR1 SGHTA, CDR2 FQGTGA. CDR3 nucleotide sequence: TGTGCCAGCAGCTTACGGGGGGGGCGAGTCGATGAGCAGTTCTTC. Protein sequence: CASSLRGGRVDEQFF.

This clonotype appeared a few times. The rearrangement links TRBV6-2 or TRBV6-3 to TRBJ2-7; 9 bases fit TRBD1. The CDR3 is 16 residues long. Per the germline V gene, CDR1 is MNHEY and CDR2 is SVGEGT. With 6 bases clipped from V and 2 bases from J, the junction kept 11 bases outside the gene matches. The CDR3, as DNA: TGTGCCAGCAGACCCCGAGGGACAGGGACCCCCTACGAGCAGTACTTC. This encodes CASRPRGTGTPYEQYF.

This chain joins TRBV7-3 and TRBJ2-3; 14 positions agree with TRBD2. The V segment lost 5 bases and the J segment 8 bases; nucleotides outside the gene matches: 12. CDR3 size: 17 residues. CDR1 is SGHTA, CDR2 FQGTGA, per germline. The CDR3 DNA follows: TGTGCCAGCAGCCCTGGACTAGCGGGAGGAGGGCAGGGTACGCAGTATTTT. This codes for CASSPGLAGGGQGTQYF.

The V call is TRBV7-9, the J call TRBJ2-7; 7 nucleotides agree with TRBD1. Per germline, CDR1 SEHNR and CDR2 FQNEAQ (reference sequence). The CDR3 is made up of 13 amino acids. The ends lost 4 bases at V and 6 bases at J; junction bases unmatched: 6. For the CDR3, the DNA is TGTGCCAGCAGCTCCTCGACAGGGTCCGAGCAGTACGTC. Its protein is CASSSSTGSEQYV.

The rearrangement links TRBV20-1 to TRBJ2-1; TRBD2 aligns across 7 bases. This CDR3 comprises 10 residues. The V gene end was trimmed by 6 bases and the J gene end by 12 bases; junction bases not matched to a gene: 5. Germline-derived CDR1 and CDR2 are DFQATT and SNEGSKA (reference sequence). The CDR3 sequence is CSASIAGQFF. CDR3 sequence (DNA): TGCAGTGCCAGCATAGCGGGGCAGTTCTTC.

This clonotype was seen at least ten times. The CDR3 region has the DNA TGCAGTGCTAGATCGACTAGCGGGAGCTATGAGACCCAGTACTTC. Amino acid sequence: CSARSTSGSYETQYF. The V gene is TRBV20-1, the J gene TRBJ2-5; 12 positions match TRBD2. Germline CDR1 DFQATT, CDR2 SNEGSKA (reference sequence). The CDR3 contains 15 residues. Germline trimming cut 2 bases from V and 5 bases from J; bases unmatched to any gene: 6.

The chain carries TRBV4-3 and TRBJ2-7, with a tentative D call TRBD2 (5 bases). Trimming pared 4 bases from V and 4 bases from J, leaving 14 bases between. CDR3 length: 14 amino acids. Looked up from germline, CDR1 is LGHNA and CDR2 is YSLEER. The CDR3 loop is CASSLTLGHYEQYF. As DNA, the CDR3 is TGCGCCAGCAGCCTAACACTAGGTCATTACGAGCAGTACTTC.

The V gene is TRBV27, the J gene TRBJ1-2; a weak D match, TRBD1 (6 bases). This CDR3 has 14 residues. CDR1 is MNHEY, CDR2 SMNVEV, per germline (reference sequence). Trimming pared 6 bases from V and 4 bases from J, leaving 15 bases between. As DNA, the CDR3 is TGTGCCAGCAGCCCCAGTGGGGGCGGCTATGGCTACACCTTC. It specifies CASSPSGGGYGYTF.

This clonotype was observed a handful of times. The chain combines TRBV7-9 with TRBJ2-7; TRBD2 is a possible D gene (5 bases). V shed 5 bases and J shed 9 bases, with 20 bases lying between them. This CDR3 is built from 14 residues. CDR1 is SEHNR, CDR2 FQNEAQ, per germline (reference sequence). The CDR3 DNA follows: TGTGCCAGCAGCGTCCGGGAAACCTACGAGTGGCAGTACTTC. It encodes CASSVRETYEWQYF.

The chain employs TRBV29-1 and TRBJ2-7; D ambiguous. The CDR3 is made up of 13 amino acids. CDR1 SQVTM and CDR2 ANQGSEA come from the germline V gene. Trimming pared 5 bases from V and 0 bases from J, leaving 11 bases between. The CDR3 nucleotides read TGCAGCGTTAGGGATTGGGTCTCCTACGAGCAGTACTTC. Its protein is CSVRDWVSYEQYF.

This chain connects TRBV30 to TRBJ2-3, with 7 bases that match TRBD2. The CDR3 contains 15 residues. The trim removed 3 bases at V and 2 bases at J, leaving 8 bases unmatched. Germline loops: CDR1 GTSNPN, CDR2 SVGIG (reference sequence). The DNA for the CDR3 is TGTGCCTGGAGACGTAACGAGCGGGACACAGATACGCAGTATTTT. It yields the protein CAWRRNERDTDTQYF.

This clonotype was counted once. The chain's CDR3 is CASSLGGGTHEQFF. Written as DNA, the CDR3 is TGTGCCAGCAGCTTAGGTGGGGGGACACATGAGCAGTTCTTC. The V gene is TRBV7-9, the J gene TRBJ2-1; D tentatively fits TRBD1 or TRBD2 (6 bases each). The V gene's germline CDR1 is SEHNR and CDR2 FQNEAQ (reference sequence). The CDR3 sequence is 14 residues long. V lost 1 base and J 8 bases, leaving 12 bases between the germline ends.

This clonotype has a count of ten or more. This chain connects TRBV7-2 to TRBJ1-2, with D perhaps TRBD1 (5 bases). This CDR3 is 12 amino acids long. Trimming shortened V by 5 bases and J by 8 bases, and 12 bases separated the two germline ends. From germline, CDR1 is SGHTA and CDR2 FQGNSA. This CDR3 reads CASSTGDAGYTF. CDR3 DNA: TGTGCCAGCAGCACCGGGGACGCAGGCTACACCTTC.

The V gene is TRBV10-3, the J gene TRBJ2-3, with 12 bases matching TRBD2. There are 15 residues in the CDR3. Per the germline V gene, CDR1 is ENHRY and CDR2 is SYGVKD. J gave up 3 bases and V 6 bases, and 4 bases lay outside the gene matches. The CDR3 bases are TGTGCCATCAGACCGACTAGCGGGAGAACAGATACGCAGTATTTT. Its translation: CAIRPTSGRTDTQYF.

This clonotype was recorded a few times. The V call is TRBV12-3 or TRBV12-4, the J call TRBJ1-5; D remains ambiguous. The CDR3 totals 14 residues. Trimming stripped 3 bases from V and 0 bases from J, with 6 bases between. CDR3 sequence reads: CASSFSGSNQPQHF. Written as DNA, the CDR3 is TGTGCCAGCAGTTTCTCGGGTAGCAATCAGCCCCAGCATTTT.

This clonotype was seen at least ten times. The chain couples TRBV7-8 to TRBJ2-1; D unclear. There are 14 residues in the CDR3. The germline gives CDR1 SGHVS, CDR2 FQNEAQ. Trimming removed 1 base at V and 0 bases at J, with 4 bases between. The CDR3: CASSLGYSYNEQFF. CDR3 DNA: TGTGCCAGCAGCTTAGGATACTCCTACAATGAGCAGTTCTTC.

This chain joins TRBV29-1 and TRBJ2-1; tentatively, D is TRBD2 (7 bases). Per the germline V gene, CDR1 is SQVTM and CDR2 is ANQGSEA. The CDR3 spans 14 residues. Trimming took off 7 bases at V and 3 bases at J, with 16 bases between the two ends. The DNA of the CDR3 is TGCAGCGCTAAGGGGGGGGGGAGCTACAATGAGCAGTTCTTC. Its protein product is CSAKGGGSYNEQFF.

This clonotype was seen only a few times. This sequence joins TRBV12-3 or TRBV12-4 and TRBJ2-7; TRBD2 matches 10 bases. This CDR3 has 12 residues. Losses at the gene ends were 7 bases for V and 5 bases for J; bases not matched to a gene: 2. CDR3 protein: CASKTSGDEQYF. The CDR3 DNA reads as TGTGCCAGCAAAACTAGCGGGGACGAGCAGTACTTC.

V usage is TRBV20-1 and J usage is TRBJ2-3; the D gene is possibly TRBD2 (5 bases). The CDR3 is made up of 14 amino acids. Trimming removed 5 bases at V and 2 bases at J, with 14 bases between. Germline-derived CDR1 and CDR2 are DFQATT and SNEGSKA (reference sequence). In nucleotides, the CDR3 is TGCAGTGCTTCCCCAGCGGTGCCCACAGATACGCAGTATTTT. It yields the protein CSASPAVPTDTQYF.

The chain links TRBV7-2 to TRBJ2-7; maybe TRBD2 (5 bases). The germline V gene has CDR1 SGHTA and CDR2 FQGNSA. V was clipped by 4 bases and J by 4 bases, with 26 bases between them. This CDR3 has 18 amino acids. The CDR3 coding sequence is TGTGCCAGCAGCTCCTACCCCTTAGGGAGCGATCCGTTTTACGAGCAGTACTTC. Protein sequence: CASSSYPLGSDPFYEQYF.

This chain joins TRBV11-2 and TRBJ1-2; a weak D match, TRBD1 (5 bases). The ends were cut back, 5 bases at V and 4 bases at J, with 17 bases in the middle. CDR1 is SGHAT and CDR2 is FQNNGV in the germline V gene. This CDR3 is built from 15 residues. The CDR3 nucleotides read TGTGCCAGCAGCCAAGACAGAGCCGCCTCCTATGGCTACACCTTC. It is translated as CASSQDRAASYGYTF. Full variable domain (outside the CDR3, taken from reference TRBV11-2 and TRBJ1-2): EAGVAQSPRYKIIEKRQSVAFWCNPISGHATLYWYQQILGQGPKLLIQFQNNGVVDDSQLPKDRFSAERLKGVDSTLKIQPAKLEDSAVYLCASSQDRAASYGYTFGSGTRLTVV.

The gene calls are TRBV3-1 and TRBJ2-5; TRBD2 agrees at 11 bases. The ends lost 4 bases at V and 4 bases at J; junction bases unmatched: 11. The length of the CDR3 is 17 residues. Germline CDR1 and CDR2: LGHDT and YNNKEL (reference sequence). The CDR3 loop reads CASSPLLAGGPIETQYF. The CDR3 nucleotides read TGTGCCAGCAGCCCCCTCTTAGCGGGAGGGCCAATAGAGACCCAGTACTTC.

This clonotype was seen at least ten times. The chain recombines TRBV9 with TRBJ1-1; the D is unclear. Germline CDR1 and CDR2: SGDLS and YYNGEE. The V and J ends lost 0 bases and 2 bases respectively, with 5 bases between them. The CDR3 loop spans 13 amino acids. CDR3 sequence: CASSVDVNTEAFF. In DNA, the CDR3 is TGTGCCAGCAGCGTAGACGTCAACACTGAAGCTTTCTTT.

This sequence joins TRBV11-2 and TRBJ2-2; TRBD2 is a possible D gene (6 bases). The germline V and J ends were trimmed by 1 base and 4 bases, with 10 bases remaining between them. CDR1 SGHAT and CDR2 FQNNGV come from the germline V gene. This CDR3 has 15 amino acids. The chain's CDR3 is CASSLVGGATGELFF. The CDR3, as DNA: TGTGCCAGCAGCTTAGTGGGGGGAGCCACCGGGGAGCTGTTTTTT.